Presented here are 9 T cell receptor beta chains from one specimen sequenced in a study of regulatory T cells in long-lasting Graves disease. The time point was: newly diagnosed GD, antithyroid drugs for less than 3 months. The TCR library was made from RNA extracted from PBMCs. CDR3 regions were amplified by Arm-PCR using iRepertoire HTBI primers to build TCR beta libraries. A single record per CDR3 protein comes from TCRdb applying MiXCR to the multiplex PCR reads. The repertoire holds over 400,000 distinct CDR3 sequences, with 11% to 15% as singletons. The same data also contributed to another study, on T cells in Graves' hyperthyroidism and ophthalmopathy.

The starting material was peripheral blood mononuclear cells (PBMCs), obtained at new diagnosis, from a patient treated with antithyroid drugs. These receptors all come from a woman aged 45-65 years with Graves disease.

This clonotype showed up many times. The gene calls are TRBV11-2 and TRBJ2-2; D may be TRBD1 or TRBD2 (6 bases each). Per germline, CDR1 SGHAT and CDR2 FQNNGV. CDR3 length: 15 residues. V lost 0 bases and J 7 bases, leaving 12 bases between the germline ends. The CDR3 DNA is TGTGCCAGCAGCTTAGATCAGGGGAGGATCGGGGAGCTGTTTTTT. Translating gives CASSLDQGRIGELFF.

The J gene is TRBJ2-1, the V gene TRBV7-9; TRBD2 matches 10 bases. V lost 2 bases, J lost 6 bases, and 13 bases stayed unmatched. The length of the CDR3 is 18 residues. The germline CDR1 and CDR2 sequences are SEHNR and FQNEAQ (reference sequence). The CDR3 region has the DNA TGTGCCAGCAGCTTAACCTCCCGGCCTAGCGGGAGTCGCAATGAGCAGTTCTTC. It yields the protein CASSLTSRPSGSRNEQFF.

This clonotype was counted ten times or more. The J gene is TRBJ2-5, the V gene TRBV12-3 or TRBV12-4; 9 bases align to TRBD2. This CDR3 has 14 amino acids. J was trimmed by 3 bases and V by 5 bases; bases with no gene match: 4. CDR3 amino acids: CASSPSGAEETQYF. In nucleotides, the CDR3 is TGTGCCAGCAGTCCTAGCGGGGCAGAAGAGACCCAGTACTTC.

The rearrangement uses TRBV20-1 and TRBJ2-3; 14 positions agree with TRBD2. The CDR3 length is 18 residues. V gave up 3 bases and J gave up 0 bases; unmatched junction bases: 8. The germline CDR1 and CDR2 sequences are DFQATT and SNEGSKA (reference sequence). CDR3 loop: CSASPDGTSGGSTDTQYF. The CDR3, as DNA: TGCAGTGCTAGCCCAGACGGGACTAGCGGGGGAAGCACAGATACGCAGTATTTT.

The rearrangement uses TRBV5-1 and TRBJ2-6, with a tentative D call TRBD1 (7 bases). The germline V gene has CDR1 SGHRS and CDR2 YFSETQ. Trimming stripped 4 bases from V and 3 bases from J, with 14 bases between. This CDR3 contains 16 residues. This CDR3 is CASSIYRGLGANVLTF. The CDR3 DNA sequence: TGCGCCAGCAGCATTTACAGGGGACTTGGGGCCAACGTCCTGACTTTC.

This clonotype came up a few times. With a far larger clone one base away, a read error is the likely cause. The gene calls are TRBV7-8 and TRBJ2-1; 10 bases fit TRBD2. The CDR3 sequence is 16 residues long. V was clipped by 4 bases and J by 4 bases; unmatched bases: 7. CDR1 SGHVS and CDR2 FQNEAQ come from the germline V gene. The CDR3 loop is CASSYPGTSVYNEQFF. The CDR3 region has the DNA TGTGCCAGCAGCTACCCCGGGACTAGCGTATACAATGAGCAGTTCTTC.

This clonotype was found many times. The rearrangement links TRBV7-3 to TRBJ2-5; the D is unclear. Trimming cost V 5 bases and J 1 base, with 8 bases left between them. This CDR3 comprises 13 residues. Germline CDR1 and CDR2: SGHTA and FQGTGA. The CDR3, as DNA: TGTGCCAGCAGCCGAGCGAGCCAAGAGACCCAGTACTTC. It is translated as CASSRASQETQYF.

This clonotype has at least ten counts. The V and J genes are TRBV11-1 and TRBJ2-1; 9 bases are a match to TRBD2. J was trimmed by 8 bases and V by 3 bases; bases with no gene match: 5. CDR3 length: 14 residues. Germline CDR1 SGHAT, CDR2 FQDESV (reference sequence). CDR3 protein: CASSFSGRGDEQFF. The DNA for the CDR3 is TGTGCCAGCAGCTTTAGCGGGAGAGGGGATGAGCAGTTCTTC.

In this sample, this clonotype turned up many times. This chain links TRBV11-3 with TRBJ2-1; D ambiguous. There are 15 residues in the CDR3. Germline V gives CDR1 SGHNT, CDR2 YENEEA. The V and J ends lost 1 base and 7 bases respectively, with 14 bases between them. DNA for the CDR3: TGTGCCAGCAGCTTAGTTGCCTCCGTGGGGAATGAGCAGTTCTTC. It translates to CASSLVASVGNEQFF.